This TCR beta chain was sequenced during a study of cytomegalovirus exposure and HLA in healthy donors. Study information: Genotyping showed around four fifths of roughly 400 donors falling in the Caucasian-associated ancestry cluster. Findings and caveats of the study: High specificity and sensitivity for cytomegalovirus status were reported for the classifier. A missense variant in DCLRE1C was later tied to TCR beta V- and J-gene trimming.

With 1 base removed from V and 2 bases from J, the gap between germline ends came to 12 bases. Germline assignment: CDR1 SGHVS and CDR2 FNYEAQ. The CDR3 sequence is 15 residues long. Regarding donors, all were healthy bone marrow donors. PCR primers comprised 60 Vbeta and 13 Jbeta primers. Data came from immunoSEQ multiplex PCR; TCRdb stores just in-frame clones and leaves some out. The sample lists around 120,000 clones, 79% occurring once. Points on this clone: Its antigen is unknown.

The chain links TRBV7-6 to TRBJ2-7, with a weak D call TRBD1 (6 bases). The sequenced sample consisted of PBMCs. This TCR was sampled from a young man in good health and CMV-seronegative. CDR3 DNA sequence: TGTGCCAGCAGCTTAGATGTGGGGGCAACCTACGAGCAGTACTTC. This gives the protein CASSLDVGATYEQYF. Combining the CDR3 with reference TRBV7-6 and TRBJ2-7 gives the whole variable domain GAGVSQSPRYKVTKRGQDVALRCDPISGHVSLYWYRQALGQGPEFLTYFNYEAQQDKSGLPNDRFSAERPEGSISTLTIQRTEQRDSAMYRCASSLDVGATYEQYFGPGTRLTVT.